This record covers a single TCR beta chain. The source of the sample is a study of technical replicates of blood from several donors. The CDR3 runs to 13 residues. CDR1 and CDR2 from the germline V gene are SGHRS and YFSETQ. V shed 0 bases and J shed 9 bases, with 7 bases lying between them. Libraries were prepared by immunoSEQ multiplex PCR; TCRdb keeps only in-frame clonotypes and omits some of them. The table includes more than 70,000 clones, 96% detected once. The chain employs TRBV5-1 and TRBJ1-6, with D uncertain. This sequence originates from a human donor in good health. The specimen was T cells isolated from PBMCs. The CDR3 is CASSLVYLSPLHF. As DNA, the CDR3 is TGCGCCAGCAGCTTGGTCTACCTTTCACCCCTCCACTTT.